The clone carrying this T cell receptor (beta chain) appeared a few times. Its target is not known. With V trimmed by 8 bases and J by 0 bases, 1 base remained unmatched. CDR3 length equals 13 residues. Germline V gives CDR1 MNHNY, CDR2 SVGAGI (reference sequence). A second roughly 7 to 12 cycle PCR used barcoded and J-beta primers. Tags on each cDNA molecule came from a template-switch adaptor with 12 random nucleotides. MiXCR, applied by TCRdb to the 5' RACE reads, yields one record per CDR3 protein. The profile covers about 680,000 distinct CDR3 sequences, with over 45% appearing a single time and about a third taken by the ten largest. The sample comes from a study of blood T cells in healthy people across ages. Study-level results: Long-lived donors had more naive CD4+ cells and higher diversity than aged donors. Higher naive T cell percentage went strongly together with higher TCR beta diversity.

Each sample used at least 6.5 million PBMCs. What was sequenced was blood. This sequence originates from a woman aged 60 to 75 in good health. The chain employs TRBV6-6 and TRBJ2-1; 7 bases are a match to TRBD1. CDR3 nucleotides: TGTGCCAGCGGGACAGTCTCCTACAATGAGCAGTTCTTC. Protein: CASGTVSYNEQFF.